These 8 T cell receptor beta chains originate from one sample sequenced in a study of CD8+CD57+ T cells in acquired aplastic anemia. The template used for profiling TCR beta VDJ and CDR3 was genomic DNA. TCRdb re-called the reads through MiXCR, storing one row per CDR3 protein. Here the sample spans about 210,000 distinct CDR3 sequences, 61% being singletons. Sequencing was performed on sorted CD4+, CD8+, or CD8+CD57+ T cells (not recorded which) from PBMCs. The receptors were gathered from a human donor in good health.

CDR3 residues: CASKLAGAYNEQFF. CDR3 sequence (DNA): TGTGCCAGCAAACTAGCGGGAGCCTACAATGAGCAGTTCTTC. The rearrangement joins TRBV11-3 to TRBJ2-1; 11 positions match TRBD2. This CDR3 spans 14 amino acids. Per the germline V gene, CDR1 is SGHNT and CDR2 is YENEEA. V shed 7 bases and J 2 bases; nucleotides not matched to a gene: 1.

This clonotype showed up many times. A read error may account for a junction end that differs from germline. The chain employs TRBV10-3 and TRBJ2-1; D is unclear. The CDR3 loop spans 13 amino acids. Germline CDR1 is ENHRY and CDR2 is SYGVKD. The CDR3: CAISEPSHNEQFF. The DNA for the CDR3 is TGTGCCATCAGCGAGCCCTCCCACAATGAGCAGTTCTTC.

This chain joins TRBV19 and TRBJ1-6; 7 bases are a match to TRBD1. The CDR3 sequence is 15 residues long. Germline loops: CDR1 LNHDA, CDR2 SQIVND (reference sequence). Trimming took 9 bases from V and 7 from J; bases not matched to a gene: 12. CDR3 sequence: CASSSPDRRNSPLHF. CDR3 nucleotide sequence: TGTGCCAGCAGTTCGCCGGACAGGAGGAATTCACCCCTCCACTTT.

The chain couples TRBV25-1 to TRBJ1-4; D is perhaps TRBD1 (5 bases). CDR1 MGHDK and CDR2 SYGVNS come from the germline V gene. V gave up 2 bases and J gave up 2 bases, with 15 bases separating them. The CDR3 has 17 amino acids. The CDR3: CASSESFGAWTNEKLFF. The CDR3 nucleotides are TGTGCCAGCAGTGAAAGCTTTGGGGCATGGACTAATGAAAAACTGTTTTTT.

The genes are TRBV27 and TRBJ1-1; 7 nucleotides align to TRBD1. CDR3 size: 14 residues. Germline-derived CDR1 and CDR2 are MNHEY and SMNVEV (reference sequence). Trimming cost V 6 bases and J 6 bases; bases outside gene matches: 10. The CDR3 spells CASSSWGGTAEAFF. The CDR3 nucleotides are TGTGCCAGCAGCTCATGGGGGGGGACAGCTGAAGCTTTCTTT.

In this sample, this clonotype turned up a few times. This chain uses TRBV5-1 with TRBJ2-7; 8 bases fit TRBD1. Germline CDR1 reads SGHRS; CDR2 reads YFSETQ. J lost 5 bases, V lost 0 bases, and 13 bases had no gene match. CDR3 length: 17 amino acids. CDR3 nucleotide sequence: TGCGCCAGCAGCTTGGGCGGATTCGGGGGACAGGCCGACGAGCAGTACTTC. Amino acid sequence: CASSLGGFGGQADEQYF.

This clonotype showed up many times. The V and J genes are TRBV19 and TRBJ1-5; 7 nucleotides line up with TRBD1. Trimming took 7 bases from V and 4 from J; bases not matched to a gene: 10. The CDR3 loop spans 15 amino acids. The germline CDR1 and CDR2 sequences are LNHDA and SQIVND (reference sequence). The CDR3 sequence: CASTWTGAANQPQHF. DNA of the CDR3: TGTGCCAGTACCTGGACAGGCGCCGCTAATCAGCCCCAGCATTTT.

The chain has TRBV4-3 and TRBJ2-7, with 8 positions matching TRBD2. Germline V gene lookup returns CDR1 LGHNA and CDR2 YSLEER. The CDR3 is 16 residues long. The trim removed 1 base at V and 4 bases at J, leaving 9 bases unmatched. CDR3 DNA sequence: TGCGCCAGCAGCCAAGGCATTAGCGGGATTGGATACGAGCAGTACTTC. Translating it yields CASSQGISGIGYEQYF.